The 9 T cell receptor beta chains presented below share a single source sample, sequenced in a study of T-cell reconstitution after alpha-beta-depleted transplantation in children. Unique molecular identifiers were incorporated when the TCRbeta library was constructed. TCRdb independently ran MiXCR on the PCR reads; one entry per CDR3 protein. The data contain 200,000 to 250,000 distinct CDR3 sequences, roughly a tenth of them singletons. Here the sequenced sample was PBMCs, taken before TCRalphabeta/CD19-depleted stem cell transplant. Receptors originate from a child younger than two with acute myeloid leukemia, due to receive a stem cell transplant.

The table lists this clonotype with many counts. The chain employs TRBV20-1 and TRBJ2-7, with 12 bases identical to TRBD2. Germline CDR1 reads DFQATT; CDR2 reads SNEGSKA (reference sequence). The V segment lost 2 bases and the J segment 6 bases; nucleotides outside the gene matches: 5. There are 14 residues in the CDR3. The CDR3 reads CSARPLAGGIEQYF. CDR3 sequence (DNA): TGCAGTGCTAGACCTCTAGCGGGAGGGATCGAGCAGTACTTC.

This clonotype showed up many times. This sequence joins TRBV27 and TRBJ1-5; D ambiguous. The V gene's germline CDR1 is MNHEY and CDR2 SMNVEV (reference sequence). The CDR3 is made up of 13 amino acids. Trimming removed 3 bases at V and 6 bases at J, with 9 bases between. The CDR3 here is CASSFERSQPQHF. The DNA of the CDR3 is TGTGCCAGCAGTTTCGAGAGGAGTCAGCCCCAGCATTTT.

This clonotype was picked up many times. The chain joins TRBV5-1 to TRBJ2-7, with a tentative D call TRBD2 (5 bases). The CDR3 runs 13 residues. Germline values: CDR1 SGHRS, CDR2 YFSETQ. V shed 4 bases and J shed 7 bases, with 15 bases lying between them. The CDR3 reads CASSTTTGKEQYF. The CDR3 nucleotides read TGCGCCAGCAGCACGACCACGGGGAAGGAGCAGTACTTC.

In its sample, this clonotype was seen many times. V gene TRBV6-1 combines with J gene TRBJ1-6; tentatively, D is TRBD1 (5 bases). This CDR3 is built from 19 residues. CDR1 and CDR2 from the germline V gene are MNHNS and SASEGT. The ends were cut back, 5 bases at V and 2 bases at J, with 22 bases in the middle. The CDR3 region is CASSPRRDAVGTYNSPLHF. CDR3 nucleotides: TGTGCCAGCAGTCCTCGCCGGGACGCCGTGGGGACCTATAATTCACCCCTCCACTTT.

This clonotype was detected ten times or more. This chain connects TRBV20-1 to TRBJ1-2; TRBD1 matches at 7 bases. CDR3 length: 13 amino acids. Losses at the gene ends were 5 bases for V and 5 bases for J; bases not matched to a gene: 8. Germline values: CDR1 DFQATT, CDR2 SNEGSKA (reference sequence). The DNA for the CDR3 is TGCAGTGCTCGGGACAGTGTAAATTATGGCTACACCTTC. Its protein product is CSARDSVNYGYTF.

Worth noting for this clonotype: The junction does not match germline at one end; this may be a read error. CDR3 bases: TGTGCCAGTAGTATAGTAGGGACCGGCAACTATGCCTACACCTTC. This codes for CASSIVGTGNYAYTF. This chain uses TRBV19 with TRBJ1-2; D is perhaps TRBD1 (5 bases). CDR1 is LNHDA and CDR2 is SQIVND in the germline V gene (reference sequence). The CDR3 spans 15 residues.

In its sample, this clonotype was seen many times. This sequence joins TRBV15 and TRBJ2-7; D unclear. This CDR3 is built from 17 residues. Trimming cost V 0 bases and J 0 bases, with 15 bases left between them. Germline CDR1 reads LNHNV; CDR2 reads YYDKDF (reference sequence). CDR3 DNA: TGTGCCACCAGCAGAGATCTCTTGGACGTCTTCTCCTACGAGCAGTACTTC. Translation: CATSRDLLDVFSYEQYF.

About this clonotype itself: This may stem from a read error, because a much larger clone lies one nucleotide away. The chain has TRBV5-1 and TRBJ2-1; 9 bases fit TRBD2. Germline V gene sequence: CDR1 SGHRS, CDR2 YFSETQ. After removal of 4 bases from V and 15 bases from J, the junction contained 5 bases not matched to a gene. The CDR3 length is 11 residues. The CDR3 coding sequence is TGCGCCAGCAGCCGTAGCGGGAGTCGGTTCTTC. Protein product: CASSRSGSRFF. Combining the CDR3 with reference TRBV5-1 and TRBJ2-1 gives the whole variable domain KAGVTQTPRYLIKTRGQQVTLSCSPISGHRSVSWYQQTPGQGLQFLFEYFSETQRNKGNFPGRFSGRQFSNSRSEMNVSTLELGDSALYLCASSRSGSRFFGPGTRLTVL.

The chain carries TRBV2 and TRBJ1-6; 9 bases agree with TRBD1. This CDR3 comprises 14 residues. Losses at the gene ends were 6 bases for V and 9 bases for J; bases not matched to a gene: 6. The germline CDR1 and CDR2 sequences are SNHLY and FYNNEI. CDR3 coding DNA: TGTGCCAGCAGGGGGACAGGGAGAGGTTCACCCCTCCACTTT. It translates to CASRGTGRGSPLHF. The full variable domain, with the rest looked up from reference TRBV2 and TRBJ1-6, is EPEVTQTPSHQVTQMGQEVILRCVPISNHLYFYWYRQILGQKVEFLVSFYNNEISEKSEIFDDQFSVERPDGSNFTLKIRSTKLEDSAMYFCASRGTGRGSPLHFGNGTRLTVT.